This T cell receptor (beta chain) stems from a study of blood T cell repertoires in COVID-19. Assay: immunoSEQ multiplex PCR; the TCRdb copy retains only in-frame clones and omits some. The sample yields about 160,000 clones, approximately 84% seen once. V shed 1 base and J shed 4 bases, with 11 bases lying between them. This CDR3 contains 15 residues. The V gene's germline CDR1 is MGHRA and CDR2 YSYEKL. The chain links TRBV4-1 to TRBJ2-1, with a possible D match to TRBD1 (6 bases). The receptor was derived from a woman of 80 years or more with acute or convalescent COVID-19. The sample was peripheral blood. The CDR3 reads CASSQGGQLYNEQFF. CDR3 nucleotide sequence: TGCGCCAGCAGCCAAGGAGGACAGCTTTACAATGAGCAGTTCTTC.